This TCR beta chain was sequenced during a study of blood T cell repertoires in COVID-19 (dated by TCRdb to 2018 to 2020). In terms of the full investigation: Collaborator samples came from the United States, Italy and Spain and covered acute and convalescent phases of COVID-19. Where available, HLA class I and class II types were obtained from metadata supplied by the sample provider rather than from assay-based typing. Nearly every sample came with metadata listing a de-identified subject ID, COVID-19 status, age in years and sex. Subjects who had been exposed to COVID-19, were actively infected with it, or had recovered from it provided the deeply sampled blood TCRbeta repertoires that made up the dataset. The prospective study material was composed of cDNA or gDNA derived from T cells, B-cell-depleted T cells, or PBMCs. The repertoires were released in a freely available public database meant as a resource for research on the immune response to SARS-CoV-2. The samples were drawn from two sources: the first 160 participants of the ongoing ImmuneRACE study, and some 1,300 subjects contributed by 6 global collaborators.

TCRbeta CDR3 regions were amplified from genomic DNA by means of the immunoSEQ Assay, a bias-controlled multiplex PCR. The study's own analysis went as follows. The number of nucleated cells in each sample was estimated from the amplification of reference gene primers within the assay. To quantify the absolute abundance of each unique TCRbeta CDR3 rearrangement, sequence reads were collapsed and filtered. For each sample, productive Simpson clonality was calculated by taking the square root of Simpson's diversity index across productive rearrangements. Imported from immuneACCESS, the table was reduced by TCRdb to in-frame sequences with V and J called. These copies leave out some clones; in studies compared against another copy, an unresolved V gene accounts for under half, and the cause of the remainder is not known. V and J calls and clone size come straight from that table; D and trimming were deduced from the DNA. The sample table contains some 30,000 clones; only one count was recorded for around nine tenths of them. The ten largest account for 9% to 15% of the sample.

In the germline V gene (reference sequence), CDR1 corresponds to LNHDA and CDR2 to SQIVND. The CDR3 sequence holds 16 residues, the cysteine and phenylalanine included. The retained sequence is limited to the CDR3, 48 bases, with the frame set at the first base. Trimming leaves V shorter by 4 bases and J shorter by 5 bases, with the junction holding 5 bases beyond the gene matches. As regards this clone: Its antigen specificity is not known. No clone much larger than this one lies a single base away; base qualities are absent.

Whole blood was collected in K2EDTA tubes by collaborating institutions according to the institutions' own protocols. For TCRbeta analysis, collaborators shipped samples in one of three forms: frozen whole blood, isolated PBMCs, or DNA extracted from either of those sample types. Study-wide conclusions, independent of this receptor: How much clinical and demographic metadata was included differed by source and by participant, and the metadata was provided uncurated.

The receptor comes from a human donor in a cohort sampled during active COVID-19. The donor label of this sample is uncertain. Source material: peripheral blood. The chain uses TRBV19 and TRBJ2-1; TRBD2 fits 13 bases in the junction. CDR3 sequence: CASSRTGTSGNNEQFF. At the DNA level, the sequence is TGTGCCAGTAGTAGAACCGGGACTAGCGGGAACAATGAGCAGTTCTTC.